This TCR beta chain was captured by sequencing in a study of T cells in Graves' hyperthyroidism and ophthalmopathy. RNA transcripts provided the source from which TCR beta CDR3 regions were amplified. Primed by the HTBI set, a first-round RT-PCR was run on the TCR CDR3. TCRdb ran MiXCR on the multiplex PCR reads and lists one entry per CDR3 protein. The table has roughly 420,000 distinct CDR3 sequences, roughly 13% seen once. This clonotype has only a few counts. Germline CDR1 MNHEY, CDR2 SMNVEV (reference sequence). The V and J ends lost 2 bases and 3 bases respectively, with 13 bases between them. This CDR3 contains 15 residues. It was uncontrolled infection, other autoimmune disease, pregnancy or lactation that excluded patients.

This receptor was identified in a woman under 30 with Graves' hyperthyroidism. The chain recombines TRBV27 with TRBJ1-1; D perhaps matches TRBD1 (5 bases). The specimen sequenced was blood. CDR3 protein: CASSLDRDRDTEAFF. In nucleotides, the CDR3 is TGTGCCAGCAGTTTAGACCGAGACAGAGACACTGAAGCTTTCTTT.